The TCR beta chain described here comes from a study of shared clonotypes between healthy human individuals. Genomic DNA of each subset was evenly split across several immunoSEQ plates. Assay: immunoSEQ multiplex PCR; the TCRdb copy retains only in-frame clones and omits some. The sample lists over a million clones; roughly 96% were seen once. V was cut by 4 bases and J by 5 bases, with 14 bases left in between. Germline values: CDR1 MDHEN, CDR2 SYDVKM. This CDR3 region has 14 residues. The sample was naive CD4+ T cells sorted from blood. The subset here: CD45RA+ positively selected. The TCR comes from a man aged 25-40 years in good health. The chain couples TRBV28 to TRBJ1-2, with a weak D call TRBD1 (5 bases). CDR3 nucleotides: TGTGCCAGCAGTTCACCAGGGACGGGATATGGCTACACCTTC. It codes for CASSSPGTGYGYTF.